These 18 T cell receptor beta chains share one sample of origin, sequenced in a study of shared clonotypes between healthy human individuals. Profiled with immunoSEQ multiplex PCR; TCRdb holds only in-frame clones, not every one. The sample yields about 2,500,000 clones, roughly 92% seen once. Specimen: naive CD4+ T cells sorted from blood. Subset reported: CD45RA+ positively selected. All receptors derive from a man younger than 35 in good health.

In this sample, this clone turned up once. The chain combines TRBV6-5 with TRBJ2-3, with TRBD1 as a possible D gene (6 bases). Germline values: CDR1 MNHEY, CDR2 SVGAGI. V shed 2 bases and J shed 6 bases, with 12 bases lying between them. This CDR3 is 14 amino acids long. CDR3 residues: CASSYPGDIDTQYF. The DNA of the CDR3 is TGTGCCAGCAGTTACCCCGGGGACATCGATACGCAGTATTTT.

This clone was recorded once. Distinct nucleotide sequences in the sample also encode this CDR3. This chain uses TRBV25-1 with TRBJ2-7; D not resolved. Deletions cut 3 bases from V and 4 bases from J, with 4 bases between. The CDR3 loop spans 11 amino acids. Per the germline V gene, CDR1 is MGHDK and CDR2 is SYGVNS. Here the CDR3 DNA reads TGTGCCAGCAGTGATCGGTACGAGCAGTACTTC. Protein sequence: CASSDRYEQYF.

The chain combines TRBV5-6 with TRBJ1-3; D remains ambiguous. Germline lookup yields CDR1 SGHDT and CDR2 YYEEEE. V gave up 4 bases and J gave up 0 bases, with 14 bases separating them. CDR3 size: 16 residues. The CDR3 sequence is CASSNKEGFSGNTIYF. Here the CDR3 DNA reads TGTGCCAGCAGCAATAAGGAGGGATTCTCTGGAAACACCATATATTTT.

The chain joins TRBV6-1 to TRBJ2-7; D may be TRBD2 (6 bases). Trimming shortened V by 8 bases and J by 12 bases, and 17 bases separated the two germline ends. Germline values: CDR1 MNHNS, CDR2 SASEGT. This CDR3 has 11 amino acids. The CDR3: CASPRTGRWYF. The CDR3 DNA reads as TGTGCCAGCCCCCGGACGGGGAGGTGGTACTTC.

A word on this clone: This specimen includes other DNA sequences encoding the same CDR3. In DNA, the CDR3 is TGCGCCAGCAGCCTTGACAGCAACACTGAAGCTTTCTTT. It is translated as CASSLDSNTEAFF. The chain uses TRBV5-1 and TRBJ1-1, with D possibly being TRBD1 (5 bases). The V end was cut by 4 bases, the J end by 2 bases, with 9 bases between. The CDR3 covers 13 residues. The germline CDR1 and CDR2 sequences are SGHRS and YFSETQ. The full variable domain, with the rest looked up from reference TRBV5-1 and TRBJ1-1, is KAGVTQTPRYLIKTRGQQVTLSCSPISGHRSVSWYQQTPGQGLQFLFEYFSETQRNKGNFPGRFSGRQFSNSRSEMNVSTLELGDSALYLCASSLDSNTEAFFGQGTRLTVV.

The rearrangement links TRBV5-1 to TRBJ2-7; D gene ambiguous. CDR1 and CDR2 from the germline V gene are SGHRS and YFSETQ. The length of the CDR3 is 17 residues. Trimming removed 0 bases at V and 2 bases at J, with 18 bases between. Written as DNA, the CDR3 is TGCGCCAGCAGCTTGGCCATCGCGTATGGCAGCCCCTACGAGCAGTACTTC. Translating it yields CASSLAIAYGSPYEQYF. Together with reference TRBV5-1 and TRBJ2-7, the CDR3 gives the full variable domain: KAGVTQTPRYLIKTRGQQVTLSCSPISGHRSVSWYQQTPGQGLQFLFEYFSETQRNKGNFPGRFSGRQFSNSRSEMNVSTLELGDSALYLCASSLAIAYGSPYEQYFGPGTRLTVT.

With regard to this clone: Other DNA sequences in the sample encode the same CDR3. The CDR3 DNA sequence: TGTGCCATCTCGGGGGACACTGAAGCTTTCTTT. Residues: CAISGDTEAFF. This rearrangement joins TRBV10-3 to TRBJ1-1, with a weak D call TRBD1 (5 bases). The V end lost 8 bases, the J end lost 3 bases, and 7 bases lay between the germline ends. Germline CDR1 is ENHRY and CDR2 is SYGVKD. The CDR3 spans 11 residues.

The V and J genes are TRBV7-2 and TRBJ1-1; no reliable D call. The CDR3 contains 15 residues. Germline CDR1 SGHTA, CDR2 FQGNSA. Trimming removed 5 bases at V and 1 base at J, with 14 bases between. The CDR3: CASSPNWAANTEAFF. The CDR3 DNA is TGTGCCAGCAGCCCAAATTGGGCGGCGAACACTGAAGCTTTCTTT.

The rearrangement links TRBV28 to TRBJ2-7; 7 bases match TRBD1. V lost 4 bases to trimming and J lost 3 bases; unmatched junction nucleotides: 9. The germline V gene encodes CDR1 MDHEN and CDR2 SYDVKM. This CDR3 spans 15 amino acids. CDR3 sequence reads: CASSSGTAGGYEQYF. The DNA of the CDR3 is TGTGCCAGCAGTTCCGGGACAGCCGGCGGCTACGAGCAGTACTTC.

The chain recombines TRBV5-5 with TRBJ1-2; D remains unclear. The ends were cut back, 4 bases at V and 4 bases at J, with 14 bases in the middle. The germline V gene encodes CDR1 SGHKS and CDR2 YYEKEE (reference sequence). This CDR3 comprises 14 residues. This CDR3 reads CASSAVSVLYGYTF. The DNA of the CDR3 is TGTGCCAGCAGCGCGGTGTCAGTTCTCTATGGCTACACCTTC.

The CDR3 DNA reads as TGTGCCAGCAGCCCCGGGGGGACAGGGAGCTCCTATAATTCACCCCTCCACTTT. Translation: CASSPGGTGSSYNSPLHF. The genes are TRBV9 and TRBJ1-6, with 9 bases lining up with TRBD1. Germline V gene sequence: CDR1 SGDLS, CDR2 YYNGEE. The J segment lost 0 bases and the V segment lost 4 bases, leaving 8 bases of the junction unmatched. The CDR3 totals 18 residues.

Written as DNA, the CDR3 is TGCGCCAGCAGCTTGTCCTTTTCAGGGGGCGCGGGGGAAAAACTGTTTTTT. This encodes CASSLSFSGGAGEKLFF. The rearrangement uses TRBV5-1 and TRBJ1-4, with TRBD1 matching 8 bases. Germline trimming cut 1 base from V and 8 bases from J; bases unmatched to any gene: 13. The V gene's germline CDR1 is SGHRS and CDR2 YFSETQ. The CDR3 runs to 17 residues.

Worth noting for this clone: This CDR3 is also generated by other DNA sequences in the sample. The chain has TRBV7-2 and TRBJ1-1, with D hard to call. With 2 bases removed from V and 5 bases from J, the gap between germline ends came to 3 bases. Germline CDR1 SGHTA, CDR2 FQGNSA. The CDR3 runs to 11 residues. Here the CDR3 DNA reads TGTGCCAGCAGCTTACGGACTGAAGCTTTCTTT. It specifies CASSLRTEAFF.

This clone was seen only a few times. This chain uses TRBV25-1 with TRBJ2-7, with D hard to call. CDR1 and CDR2 from the germline V gene are MGHDK and SYGVNS. CDR3 length: 11 residues. V lost 4 bases, J lost 5 bases, and 6 bases lay in between. The DNA for the CDR3 is TGTGCCAGCAGTGGTTCCCACGAGCAGTACTTC. This gives the protein CASSGSHEQYF.

This clone was observed a single time. The chain employs TRBV15 and TRBJ2-3; no clear D gene. CDR1 and CDR2 (germline): LNHNV, YYDKDF (reference sequence). The V gene lost 5 bases and the J gene lost 2 bases, with 8 bases spanning the gap. There are 13 residues in the CDR3. CDR3 protein: CATSSSYTDTQYF. In nucleotides, the CDR3 is TGTGCCACCAGCTCTAGTTACACAGATACGCAGTATTTT.

V usage is TRBV15 and J usage is TRBJ1-2; D not resolved. Trimming shortened V by 1 base and J by 4 bases, and 10 bases separated the two germline ends. The CDR3 runs 14 residues. Germline V gene sequence: CDR1 LNHNV, CDR2 YYDKDF (reference sequence). The CDR3 coding sequence is TGTGCCACCAGCAGAGGGGCAGGCCTCTATGGCTACACCTTC. The encoded protein is CATSRGAGLYGYTF.

On this clone itself: In the same sample, other DNA sequences code for this CDR3. V and J are TRBV2 and TRBJ1-5; no definite D call. The V and J ends lost 6 bases and 0 bases respectively, with 9 bases between them. Germline V CDR1 and CDR2: SNHLY, FYNNEI. CDR3 length equals 14 residues. As DNA, the CDR3 is TGTGCCAGCAGCGGAACTTCTAGCAATCAGCCCCAGCATTTT. This codes for CASSGTSSNQPQHF.

The chain employs TRBV5-1 and TRBJ2-5; D remains ambiguous. Germline V lookup: CDR1 SGHRS, CDR2 YFSETQ. The ends were cut back, 6 bases at V and 5 bases at J, with 14 bases in the middle. The CDR3 covers 13 residues. For the CDR3, the DNA is TGCGCCAGCAAGCACCCCCTACAGGAGACCCAGTACTTC. Amino acid sequence: CASKHPLQETQYF.